Shown below are 3 T cell receptor beta chains from a single sample sequenced in a study of T cell repertoires in cytomegalovirus infection (dated by TCRdb to about 2019). The reads were generated on an Illumina HiSeq 1500. Clones were called with MiXCR by TCRdb after fastp trimmed the public reads at Q25, and only in-frame beta chains were retained. Every distinct CDR3 protein forms one entry, paired with its most common genes and DNA. This sample holds tens of thousands of distinct CDR3 sequences; around 20% were observed only once. The ten largest account for over 65% of the sample. The antigens for these receptors are not known. Reading the label with the study, this specimen's treatment or condition is: in vitro stimulation with specific CMV peptide epitopes to enrich CMV-specific T cells. Sequencing was performed on CD8+ T cells from cultured PBMCs, taken from culture after CMV antigen stimulation. All receptors derive from a human donor in good health (CMV status not recorded). Some clones in this sample may be carry-over from other donors' samples.

On this clonotype itself: This may come from a read error, since a much larger clone is one base off. J is TRBJ2-1 and V is TRBV10-3; 7 bases align to TRBD2. Looked up from germline, CDR1 is ENHRY and CDR2 is SYGVKD. The CDR3 is made up of 15 amino acids. This chain's CDR3 is CAISEGSGLYNDQFF. CDR3 sequence (DNA): TGTGCCATCAGTGAAGGTAGCGGGTTGTACAATGATCAGTTCTTC.

As to this clonotype: This may be a read error: a much more frequent sequence differs by one nucleotide. The genes are TRBV6-2 or TRBV6-3 and TRBJ1-5; 10 bases are shared with TRBD1. Germline CDR1 MNHEY, CDR2 SVGEGT. The CDR3 length is 15 residues. CDR3 bases: TGTGCCCGCAGTGGGACAGGGGAGGGCAATCAGCCCCAGCATTTT. Its translation is CARSGTGEGNQPQHF.

The CDR3 nucleotides read TGTGCCAGCAGCCCCCCCCACCTTCGAGAGCAGTACTTC. Its protein is CASSPPHLREQYF. V usage is TRBV7-9 and J usage is TRBJ2-7; D gene unclear. Germline CDR1 reads SEHNR; CDR2 reads FQNEAQ (reference sequence). Trimming removed 5 bases from V and 7 bases from J, with 15 bases in between. The CDR3 is 13 amino acids. Together with reference TRBV7-9 and TRBJ2-7, the CDR3 gives the full variable domain: DTGVSQNPRHKITKRGQNVTFRCDPISEHNRLYWYRQTLGQGPEFLTYFQNEAQLEKSRLLSDRFSAERPKGSFSTLEIQRTEQGDSAMYLCASSPPHLREQYFGPGTRLTVT.